These T cell receptor beta chains were read from a single sample in a study of T cell responses to AZD1222 COVID-19 vaccine. The assay was immunoSEQ multiplex PCR, and TCRdb's table has in-frame clones only and misses some. This sample has 130,000 or so clones, with roughly nine tenths found just once. This specimen was peripheral blood, taken on day 0 of AZD1222 vaccination. The receptors were sampled from an adult in good health. CDR3s include the opening cysteine and the closing phenylalanine or tryptophan. Each record gives: J gene, CDR3 length, D gene, clone size, V gene, CDR3 protein, CDR3 DNA. D genes are given only for firm matches. Not all rows give a size; the values are once, few, many and, for expanded clones, a class.

TRBJ2-1 | 15 | TRBD2 | few | TRBV6-4 | CASSGLAGEHNEQFF | TGTGCCAGCAGCGGACTAGCGGGAGAACACAATGAGCAGTTCTTC
TRBJ2-3 | 13 | - | - | TRBV27 | CASTEARGYTQYF | TGTGCCAGCACGGAGGCTAGGGGGTATACGCAGTATTTT
TRBJ1-2 | 14 | TRBD1 | - | TRBV6-5 | CASSIRTGNYGYTF | TGTGCCAGCAGTATCCGGACAGGGAACTATGGCTACACCTTC
TRBJ2-2 | 16 | - | - | TRBV4-3 | CASSHGGGSNTGELFF | TGCGCCAGCAGCCATGGCGGGGGCTCGAACACCGGGGAGCTGTTTTTT
TRBJ2-1 | 16 | TRBD2 | once | TRBV9 | CASSVEAGGSYNEQFF | TGTGCCAGCAGCGTAGAAGCGGGGGGCTCCTACAATGAGCAGTTCTTC
TRBJ1-2 | 15 | TRBD1 | - | TRBV19 | CASRDDRGQNYGYTF | TGTGCCAGTAGAGACGACAGGGGGCAGAACTATGGCTACACCTTC
TRBJ1-3 | 17 | TRBD1 | - | TRBV9 | CASSASGTGGTGNTIYF | TGTGCCAGCAGCGCATCCGGGACAGGGGGAACTGGAAACACCATATATTTT
TRBJ2-1 | 15 | - | - | TRBV4-3 | CASSLQGASYNEQFF | TGCGCCAGCAGCCTACAAGGTGCTTCCTACAATGAGCAGTTCTTC
TRBJ2-7 | 15 | TRBD1 | - | TRBV5-1 | CASSPGQGIKWEQYF | TGCGCCAGCAGCCCGGGACAGGGGATTAAATGGGAGCAGTACTTC
TRBJ2-1 | 14 | - | - | TRBV20-1 | CSASMAGSGNEQFF | TGCAGTGCTAGTATGGCAGGGTCTGGAAATGAGCAGTTCTTC
TRBJ2-2 | 14 | - | once | TRBV7-2 | CASSLITSPGELFF | TGTGCCAGCAGCTTAATCACTAGCCCCGGGGAGCTGTTTTTT
TRBJ1-4 | 15 | - | - | TRBV4-1 | CASSQEGASNEKLFF | TGCGCCAGCAGCCAAGAGGGAGCTTCTAATGAAAAACTGTTTTTT
TRBJ1-2 | 16 | TRBD1 | - | TRBV6-1 | CASSEQGAARIYGYTF | TGTGCCAGCAGTGAACAGGGGGCGGCTCGGATCTATGGCTACACCTTC
TRBJ2-1 | 15 | TRBD2 | - | TRBV27 | CASSSDSGSRNEQFF | TGTGCCAGCAGTTCAGATAGCGGGAGTAGGAATGAGCAGTTCTTC
TRBJ1-1 | 15 | - | - | TRBV18 | CASSPAQVMNTEAFF | TGTGCCAGCTCACCGGCACAGGTCATGAACACTGAAGCTTTCTTT
TRBJ2-3 | 16 | TRBD2 | - | TRBV6-2/TRBV6-3 | CASSISGRVSTDTQYF | TGTGCCAGCAGCATAAGCGGGAGGGTTAGCACAGATACGCAGTATTTT
TRBJ1-5 | 14 | - | - | TRBV30 | CAWGGSVRNQPQHF | TGTGCCTGGGGGGGGTCCGTGAGAAATCAGCCCCAGCATTTT
TRBJ2-7 | 14 | TRBD2 | - | TRBV29-1 | CSVVISGGAYEQYF | TGCAGCGTTGTTATTAGCGGGGGGGCCTACGAGCAGTACTTC
TRBJ2-7 | 13 | - | - | TRBV28 | CASIRGFTYEQYF | TGTGCCAGCATCAGGGGTTTCACCTACGAGCAGTACTTC
TRBJ1-6 | 14 | - | - | TRBV28 | CASSPPVVNSPLHF | TGTGCCAGCAGCCCCCCGGTAGTTAATTCACCCCTCCACTTT
TRBJ2-3 | 14 | TRBD2 | - | TRBV29-1 | CSVDWGGSTDTQYF | TGCAGCGTTGATTGGGGGGGAAGCACAGATACGCAGTATTTT
TRBJ2-1 | 12 | - | - | TRBV2 | CASSTGLNEQFF | TGTGCCAGCAGTACAGGACTCAATGAGCAGTTCTTC
TRBJ1-2 | 11 | - | - | TRBV7-8 | CASSLNYGYTF | TGTGCCAGCAGCCTCAACTATGGCTACACCTTC
TRBJ1-2 | 13 | - | few | TRBV7-3 | CASSYTNGAGYTF | TGTGCCAGCAGCTACACGAACGGCGCCGGCTACACCTTC
TRBJ1-2 | 12 | - | - | TRBV19 | CASSQQGGGYTF | TGTGCCAGTAGTCAACAGGGAGGAGGCTACACCTTC
TRBJ2-7 | 14 | - | - | TRBV14 | CASSHNGAPYEQYF | TGTGCCAGCAGCCACAATGGGGCACCCTACGAGCAGTACTTC